These 4 T cell receptor beta chains originate from one sample sequenced in a study of blood T cells in healthy people across ages. The use of a sample-barcoded 5' primer and a J-beta primer mix characterized a second PCR of roughly 7 to 11 cycles. TCRdb analysed the 5' RACE reads with MiXCR anew, one entry per CDR3 protein. The sample holds 700,000 or so distinct CDR3 sequences, around 38% seen once. Sequencing input: blood. These TCRs come from an elderly man in good health.

This clonotype has a count of ten or more. The rearrangement joins TRBV5-1 to TRBJ2-5; a possible D gene is TRBD1 (6 bases). The germline V gene has CDR1 SGHRS and CDR2 YFSETQ. V was pared by 4 bases and J by 3 bases, with 16 bases between. The CDR3 consists of 15 residues. The CDR3 nucleotides are TGCGCCAGCAGCCCCGGGTTAAGGGGGAAAGAGACCCAGTACTTC. It translates to CASSPGLRGKETQYF.

This clonotype was recorded a few times. This chain links TRBV12-3 or TRBV12-4 with TRBJ1-5; D is unclear. Trimming removed 0 bases from V and 5 bases from J, with 11 bases in between. This CDR3 is 15 amino acids long. The CDR3 region has the DNA TGTGCCAGCAGTTTAGCTGTCAAGGCCTATCAGCCCCAGCATTTT. Its translation: CASSLAVKAYQPQHF.

This rearrangement joins TRBV30 to TRBJ1-2; no reliable D call. Between the trimmed V and J ends, which lost 0 bases and 7 bases, there was a span of 12 bases. The germline CDR1 and CDR2 sequences are GTSNPN and SVGIG (reference sequence). CDR3 length: 13 amino acids. This chain's CDR3 is CAWSVGPSTGYTF. CDR3 sequence (DNA): TGTGCCTGGAGTGTTGGGCCCTCCACTGGCTACACCTTC. The full variable domain, rest sourced from reference TRBV30 and TRBJ1-2, is SQTIHQWPATLVQPVGSPLSLECTVEGTSNPNLYWYRQAAGRGLQLLFYSVGIGQISSEVPQNLSASRPQDRQFILSSKKLLLSDSGFYLCAWSVGPSTGYTFGSGTRLTVV.

A single count supports this clonotype. A much larger clone differs from this one at a single base, so this may be a read error. The V and J genes are TRBV7-2 and TRBJ2-1; D is undetermined. V was shortened by 2 bases and J by 7 bases, with 6 bases between the two germline ends. Germline CDR1 SGHTA, CDR2 FQGNSA. This CDR3 spans 12 amino acids. As DNA, the CDR3 is TGTACCAGCAGCTTACTAAATAATGAGCAGTTCTTC. It codes for CTSSLLNNEQFF.